These 21 T cell receptor beta chains were all obtained from the same sample, sequenced in a study of blood T cell repertoires in COVID-19. Clones were sequenced by immunoSEQ multiplex PCR, and TCRdb holds only the in-frame ones, with some missing. The repertoire consists of about 73,000 clones, with 89% occurring once and the leading ten covering approximately 10%. The specimen was peripheral blood. The source of these receptors is a man older than 75 with acute or convalescent COVID-19.

Only a few counts were recorded for this clone. J is TRBJ1-4 and V is TRBV7-2; the D is unclear. Germline V gives CDR1 SGHTA, CDR2 FQGNSA. The CDR3 runs to 15 residues. Trimming stripped 5 bases from V and 8 bases from J, with 18 bases between. This chain's CDR3 is CASSLGGLMGEKLFF. The CDR3 DNA is TGTGCCAGCAGCCTCGGAGGTTTGATGGGAGAAAAACTGTTTTTT.

The chain combines TRBV24-1 with TRBJ2-2; TRBD1 agrees at 9 bases. CDR1 and CDR2 (germline): KGHDR, SFDVKD. With 1 base clipped from V and 6 bases from J, the junction kept 8 bases outside the gene matches. The CDR3 runs to 17 residues. Written as DNA, the CDR3 is TGTGCCACCAGTGATTTTGTGGGACAGGGTTCTCCCGGGGAGCTGTTTTTT. Encoded protein: CATSDFVGQGSPGELFF.

The chain employs TRBV2 and TRBJ2-2; D remains unclear. The V end was cut by 6 bases, the J end by 0 bases, with 11 bases between. The CDR3 sequence is 15 residues long. Germline-derived CDR1 and CDR2 are SNHLY and FYNNEI. As DNA, the CDR3 is TGTGCCAGCAGCAAGTCGCTAGCGAACACCGGGGAGCTGTTTTTT. Translated, it gives CASSKSLANTGELFF.

The CDR3 DNA follows: TGTGCCAGCAGCTTAGCGGGGGGGCCAAACATTCAGTACTTC. It codes for CASSLAGGPNIQYF. V and J are TRBV11-2 and TRBJ2-4, with 8 bases matching TRBD2. Per germline, CDR1 SGHAT and CDR2 FQNNGV. The length of the CDR3 is 14 residues. V trimming: 1 base; J trimming: 6 bases; junction bases outside the gene matches: 2.

The chain combines TRBV28 with TRBJ2-7; 9 nucleotides agree with TRBD1. The germline V gene encodes CDR1 MDHEN and CDR2 SYDVKM. The CDR3 is made up of 18 amino acids. V shed 4 bases and J 2 bases; nucleotides not matched to a gene: 15. CDR3 residues: CASSSTRSPGQGTYEQYF. The CDR3 coding sequence is TGTGCCAGCAGTTCTACCCGATCGCCGGGACAGGGAACCTACGAGCAGTACTTC.

The rearrangement uses TRBV4-2 and TRBJ2-2, with 10 nucleotides matching TRBD1. Germline CDR1 reads LGHNA; CDR2 reads YNFKEQ. This CDR3 comprises 19 residues. V was pared by 0 bases and J by 5 bases, with 12 bases of the junction left unmatched. DNA of the CDR3: TGTGCCAGCAGCCAAGAGGCGGAAGCGGGACAGGGGTTGACCGGGGAGCTGTTTTTT. Translation: CASSQEAEAGQGLTGELFF.

The chain couples TRBV6-6 to TRBJ1-1; D not certain. CDR3 size: 12 residues. The germline V gene encodes CDR1 MNHNY and CDR2 SVGAGI (reference sequence). V was pared by 6 bases and J by 11 bases, with 16 bases between. The CDR3 is CASSFGQTEAFF. As DNA, the CDR3 is TGTGCCAGCAGCTTTGGCCAAACGGAGGCTTTCTTT.

This chain connects TRBV2 to TRBJ2-7; 7 positions agree with TRBD2. The CDR3 spans 13 residues. Germline V gene sequence: CDR1 SNHLY, CDR2 FYNNEI. J lost 1 base, V lost 8 bases, and 5 bases had no gene match. CDR3 nucleotides: TGTGCCAGCGGGACTAAGATATCCTACGAGCAGTACTTC. Amino acid sequence: CASGTKISYEQYF.

This sequence joins TRBV3-1 (or the pseudogene TRBV3-2) and TRBJ1-6, with 9 nucleotides matching TRBD1. The V segment lost 3 bases and the J segment 8 bases; nucleotides outside the gene matches: 5. This CDR3 has 15 residues. Germline V lookup: CDR1 LGHDT, CDR2 YNNKEL (reference sequence). CDR3 nucleotide sequence: TGTGCCAGCAGCCAGACTTGGACAGGGGATTCACCCCTCCACTTT. Its translation is CASSQTWTGDSPLHF.

In this sample, this clone turned up once. This sequence joins TRBV7-9 and TRBJ2-1; 11 positions match TRBD2. J lost 9 bases, V lost 1 base, and 5 bases had no gene match. CDR1 and CDR2 from the germline V gene are SEHNR and FQNEAQ (reference sequence). The CDR3 is 15 residues long. The CDR3 protein is CASSLELAGDGEQFF. The CDR3 nucleotides read TGTGCCAGCAGCTTAGAACTAGCGGGAGACGGTGAGCAGTTCTTC. The variable domain in full, with the rest retrieved from reference TRBV7-9 and TRBJ2-1, is DTGVSQNPRHKITKRGQNVTFRCDPISEHNRLYWYRQTLGQGPEFLTYFQNEAQLEKSRLLSDRFSAERPKGSFSTLEIQRTEQGDSAMYLCASSLELAGDGEQFFGPGTRLTVL.

The V call is TRBV19, the J call TRBJ2-1; 10 nucleotides line up with TRBD1. CDR1 is LNHDA and CDR2 is SQIVND in the germline V gene (reference sequence). The CDR3 totals 17 residues. The V and J ends lost 6 bases and 4 bases, in that order; junction bases with no gene match: 12. The CDR3 spells CASSHKSRDRGYNEQFF. CDR3 bases: TGTGCCAGTAGCCATAAAAGCCGGGACAGGGGATACAATGAGCAGTTCTTC.

The chain links TRBV6-5 to TRBJ2-2; weak D call: TRBD1 (5 bases). CDR3 length equals 13 residues. Trimming took off 11 bases at V and 0 bases at J, with 10 bases between the two ends. Per germline, CDR1 MNHEY and CDR2 SVGAGI. The CDR3 sequence: CAGTDTNTGELFF. The CDR3 DNA reads TGTGCCGGAACGGACACGAACACCGGGGAGCTGTTTTTT.

This sequence joins TRBV6-5 and TRBJ2-1, with 9 bases identical to TRBD1. Germline CDR1 is MNHEY and CDR2 is SVGAGI. V dropped 5 bases and J dropped 6; count of bases not matched to a gene: 8. The CDR3 is 15 residues long. The CDR3 region is CASSTTGGSINEQFF. CDR3 sequence (DNA): TGTGCCAGCAGTACTACAGGGGGCTCCATCAATGAGCAGTTCTTC.

V gene TRBV2 combines with J gene TRBJ2-5; TRBD2 aligns across 13 bases. V dropped 4 bases and J dropped 5; count of bases not matched to a gene: 7. In germline, CDR1 is SNHLY, CDR2 FYNNEI. The CDR3 is made up of 16 amino acids. CDR3 sequence: CASSVGLAGIKETQYF. As DNA, the CDR3 is TGTGCCAGCAGTGTGGGACTAGCGGGGATCAAGGAGACCCAGTACTTC.

This sequence joins TRBV6-5 and TRBJ1-1, with TRBD1 identical over 8 bases. CDR3 length equals 13 residues. The germline gives CDR1 MNHEY, CDR2 SVGAGI. V lost 5 bases and J lost 3; bases outside the gene matches: 2. The CDR3 spells CASSPDRDTEAFF. CDR3 nucleotides: TGTGCCAGCAGTCCGGACAGGGACACTGAAGCTTTCTTT.

The rearrangement links TRBV2 to TRBJ2-3; D is perhaps TRBD1 (5 bases). The V and J ends lost 3 bases and 1 base respectively, with 8 bases between them. The length of the CDR3 is 14 residues. Germline V gene lookup returns CDR1 SNHLY and CDR2 FYNNEI. Here the CDR3 reads CASSDRVGTDTQYF. The CDR3 DNA sequence: TGTGCCAGCAGTGACAGGGTGGGCACAGATACGCAGTATTTT.

V is TRBV30 and J is TRBJ2-5; TRBD2 matches at 13 bases. V lost 2 bases and J lost 5; bases outside the gene matches: 8. Germline-derived CDR1 and CDR2 are GTSNPN and SVGIG (reference sequence). The CDR3 has 16 amino acids. The chain's CDR3 is CAWSPTSGRAGETQYF. DNA of the CDR3: TGTGCCTGGAGTCCCACTAGCGGGAGGGCCGGTGAGACCCAGTACTTC.

The gene calls are TRBV10-3 and TRBJ2-1; 9 bases agree with TRBD2. The CDR3 spans 15 residues. Germline loops: CDR1 ENHRY, CDR2 SYGVKD. Trimming at V came to 6 bases and at J to 3 bases, leaving 6 bases not matched to a gene. The DNA of the CDR3 is TGTGCCATCAGCCCGACTAGCGGTGACTACAATGAGCAGTTCTTC. Its translation: CAISPTSGDYNEQFF.

V and J are TRBV4-2 and TRBJ1-6, with D unclear. CDR3 length: 16 residues. Trimming cost V 1 base and J 5 bases, with 12 bases left between them. The germline V gene has CDR1 LGHNA and CDR2 YNFKEQ. The CDR3 region has the DNA TGTGCCAGCAGCCAAGTTCTCGACACCGATAATTCACCCCTCCACTTT. Its translation is CASSQVLDTDNSPLHF.

The CDR3 sequence: CASSRDSLGEQFF. In DNA form, the CDR3 reads TGTGCCAGCAGCCGGGACTCTCTCGGGGAGCAGTTCTTC. The rearrangement links TRBV5-4 to TRBJ2-1, with D possibly matching TRBD2 (6 bases). From germline, CDR1 is SGHNT and CDR2 YYREEE (reference sequence). Trimming pared 4 bases from V and 10 bases from J, leaving 15 bases between. The CDR3 has 13 amino acids.

The chain carries TRBV2 and TRBJ1-5; a weak D match, TRBD1 (5 bases). With 5 bases removed from V and 2 bases from J, the gap between germline ends came to 13 bases. CDR1 SNHLY and CDR2 FYNNEI come from the germline V gene. There are 15 residues in the CDR3. The CDR3 sequence is CASSLGGVGNQPQHF. DNA for the CDR3: TGTGCCAGCAGTCTCGGAGGGGTGGGCAATCAGCCCCAGCATTTT.